The following is a T cell receptor (beta chain) sequence with its context. The antigen is unknown. PCR primers comprised 60 Vbeta and 13 Jbeta primers. Profiled with immunoSEQ multiplex PCR; TCRdb holds only in-frame clones, not every one. In the table there are 150,000 or so clones, roughly 83% of which are singletons. The data originate from a study of cytomegalovirus exposure and HLA in healthy donors. General study findings and limits: With high specificity and sensitivity, the classifier reportedly diagnosed cytomegalovirus status. CMV serostatus stood as the only immune exposure information on hand.

The CDR3 spans 16 residues. Germline values: CDR1 PRHDT, CDR2 FYEKMQ (reference sequence). V trimming: 1 base; J trimming: 5 bases; junction bases outside the gene matches: 7. The genes are TRBV13 and TRBJ2-5; 10 nucleotides agree with TRBD2. The clonotype was recovered from a man aged 30 to 39 in good health and CMV-seropositive. Input material: PBMCs. The CDR3 DNA reads as TGTGCCAGCAGCTTAGTGACCGGGACTAGCGATGAGACCCAGTACTTC. Its protein is CASSLVTGTSDETQYF.